This TCR beta chain originates from a study of T cell repertoires in cytomegalovirus infection (dated by TCRdb to about 2019). For the study in its entirety: Donor HLA type was relevant to the analysis, because carriage of CMV infection together with the matching HLA type was indicated by public TCR beta signatures. On the study overall, not on this receptor specifically: Carriers of CMV infection plus the relevant HLA type were discriminated by the cumulative frequency of public TCR beta family members in the study cohort and in an independent roughly 340-donor cohort. The ex vivo response was dominated by HLA-C-restricted CMV-specific TCR beta clonotypes, and the single most frequent clonotype in two of eight donors was supplied by these HLA-C-restricted clonotypes.

Sequencing used an Illumina HiSeq 1500. TCRdb reanalyzed the raw reads on its own, using fastp at Q25 for trimming and MiXCR for clone calling, and kept in-frame beta chains. Every entry covers one CDR3 protein and lists the most common genes and DNA from its rows. This sample is represented by fewer than 700,000 distinct CDR3 sequences; 20% to 25% of them were singletons. Approximately 8% of the sample belongs to the ten largest clones. V is reduced by 5 bases and J by 1 base, leaving a spacing of 15 bases between them. The CDR3 holds 15 amino acids from the cysteine to the phenylalanine. Here the CDR3 DNA is all that survives: 45 bases in frame from base 1. CDR1 and CDR2 (MNHEY, SVGAGI) derive from the germline V gene. With regard to this clonotype: Its cognate antigen has yet to be identified. No base-level quality is on record; no much larger clone is a single base apart.

This TCR was sampled from a human donor in good health (CMV status not recorded). Some clones in this sample may be carry-over from other donors' samples. The rearrangement combines TRBV6-5 with TRBJ2-7; no D gene can be assigned with confidence. The sample comprised CD8+ T cells from PBMCs. The encoded CDR3 is CASSPSSEASYEQYF. The DNA sequence is given as TGTGCCAGCAGTCCGTCATCAGAGGCGTCCTACGAGCAGTACTTC.